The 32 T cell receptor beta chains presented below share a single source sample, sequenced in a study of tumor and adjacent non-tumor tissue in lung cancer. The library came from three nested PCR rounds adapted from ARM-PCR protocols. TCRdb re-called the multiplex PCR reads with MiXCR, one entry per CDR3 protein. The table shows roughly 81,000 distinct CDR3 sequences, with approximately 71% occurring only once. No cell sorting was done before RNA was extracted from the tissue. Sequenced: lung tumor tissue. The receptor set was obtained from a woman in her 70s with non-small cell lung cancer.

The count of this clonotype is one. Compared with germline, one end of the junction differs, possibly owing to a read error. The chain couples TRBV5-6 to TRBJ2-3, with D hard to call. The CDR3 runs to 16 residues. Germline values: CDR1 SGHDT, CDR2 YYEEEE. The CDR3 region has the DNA TGTGCCAGCAGCCTGACGGACGGACCGACCACAGAAACGCAGTATTTT. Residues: CASSLTDGPTTETQYF.

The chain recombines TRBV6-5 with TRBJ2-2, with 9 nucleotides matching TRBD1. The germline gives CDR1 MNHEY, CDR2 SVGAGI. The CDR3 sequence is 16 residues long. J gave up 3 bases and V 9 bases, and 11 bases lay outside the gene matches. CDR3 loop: CASKLTGTGYTGELFF. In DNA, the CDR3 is TGTGCCAGTAAACTCACCGGGACAGGGTACACCGGGGAGCTGTTTTTT.

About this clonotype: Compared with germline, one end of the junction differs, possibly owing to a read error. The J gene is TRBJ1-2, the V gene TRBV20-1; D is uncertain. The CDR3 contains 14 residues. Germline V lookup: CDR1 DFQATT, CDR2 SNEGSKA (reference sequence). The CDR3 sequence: CSVREIARFYGYTF. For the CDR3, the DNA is TGCAGTGTTAGAGAGATCGCCAGATTCTATGGCTACACCTTC.

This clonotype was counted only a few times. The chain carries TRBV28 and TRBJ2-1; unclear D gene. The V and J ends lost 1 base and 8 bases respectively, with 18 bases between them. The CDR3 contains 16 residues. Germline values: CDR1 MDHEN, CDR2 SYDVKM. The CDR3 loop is CASSLSLSVIDDEQFF. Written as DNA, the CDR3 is TGTGCCAGCAGTTTATCCCTCTCGGTGATAGACGATGAGCAGTTCTTC.

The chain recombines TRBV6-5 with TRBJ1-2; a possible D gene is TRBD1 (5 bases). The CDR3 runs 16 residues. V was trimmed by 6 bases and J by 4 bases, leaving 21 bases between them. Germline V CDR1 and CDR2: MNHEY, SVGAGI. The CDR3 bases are TGTGCCAGCAGACGCGACAGTCCGACAGAGTCCTATGGCTACACCTTC. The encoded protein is CASRRDSPTESYGYTF.

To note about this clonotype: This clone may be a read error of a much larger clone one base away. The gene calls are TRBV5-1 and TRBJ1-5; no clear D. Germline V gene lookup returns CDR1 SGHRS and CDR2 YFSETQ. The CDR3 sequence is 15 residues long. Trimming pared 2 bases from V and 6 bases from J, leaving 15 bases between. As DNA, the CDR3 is TGCGCCAGCAGCTTCTCGGGTTTATGGGCTCAGCCCCAGCATTTT. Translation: CASSFSGLWAQPQHF.

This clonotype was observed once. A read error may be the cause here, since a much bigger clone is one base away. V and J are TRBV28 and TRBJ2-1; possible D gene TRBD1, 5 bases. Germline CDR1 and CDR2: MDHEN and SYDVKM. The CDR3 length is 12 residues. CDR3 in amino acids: CASSSQGFEHFF. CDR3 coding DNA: TGTGCCAGCAGTTCCCAGGGTTTTGAGCACTTCTTC.

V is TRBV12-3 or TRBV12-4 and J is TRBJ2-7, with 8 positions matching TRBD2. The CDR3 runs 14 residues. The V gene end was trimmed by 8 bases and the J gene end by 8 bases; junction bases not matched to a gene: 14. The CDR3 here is CASCWTSLVDKQYF. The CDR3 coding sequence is TGTGCCAGCTGTTGGACTAGCCTGGTGGACAAGCAGTACTTC.

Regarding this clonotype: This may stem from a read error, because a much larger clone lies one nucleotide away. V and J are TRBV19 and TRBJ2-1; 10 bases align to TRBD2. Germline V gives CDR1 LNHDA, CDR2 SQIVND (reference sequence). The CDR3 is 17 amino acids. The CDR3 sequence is CASSIPSGRAGGNEKFF. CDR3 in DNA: TGTGCCAGTAGTATCCCCAGCGGGAGGGCCGGTGGGAATGAGAAGTTCTTC.

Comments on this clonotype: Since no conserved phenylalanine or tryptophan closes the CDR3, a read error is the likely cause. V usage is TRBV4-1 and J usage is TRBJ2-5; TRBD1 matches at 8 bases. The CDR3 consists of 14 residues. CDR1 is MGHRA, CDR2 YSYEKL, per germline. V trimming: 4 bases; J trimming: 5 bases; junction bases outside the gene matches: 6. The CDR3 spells CASSRSGQVETQYY. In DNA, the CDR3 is TGCGCCAGCAGCCGATCGGGACAGGTGGAGACCCAGTACTAC.

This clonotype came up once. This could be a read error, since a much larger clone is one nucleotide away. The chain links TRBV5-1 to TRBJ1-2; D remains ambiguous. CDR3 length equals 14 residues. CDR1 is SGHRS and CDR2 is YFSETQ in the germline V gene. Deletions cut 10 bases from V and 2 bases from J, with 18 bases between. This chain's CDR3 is CAGTPAVANYGYTF. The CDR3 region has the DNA TGCGCCGGCACCCCGGCGGTCGCAAACTATGGCTACACCTTC.

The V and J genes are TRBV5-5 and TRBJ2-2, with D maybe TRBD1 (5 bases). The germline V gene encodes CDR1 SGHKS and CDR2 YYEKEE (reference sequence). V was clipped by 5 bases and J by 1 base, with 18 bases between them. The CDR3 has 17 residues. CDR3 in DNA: TGTGCCAGCAGAGTCTATAGGGGAAATAGGAACACCGGGGAGCTGTTTTTT. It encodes CASRVYRGNRNTGELFF.

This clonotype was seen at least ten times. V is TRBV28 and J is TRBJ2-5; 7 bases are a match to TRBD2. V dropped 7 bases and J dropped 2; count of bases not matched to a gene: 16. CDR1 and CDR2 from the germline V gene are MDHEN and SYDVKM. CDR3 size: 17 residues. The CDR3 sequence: CASTIGRLAEDQETQYF. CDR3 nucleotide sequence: TGTGCCAGCACCATAGGGAGGCTAGCGGAGGATCAAGAGACCCAGTACTTC.

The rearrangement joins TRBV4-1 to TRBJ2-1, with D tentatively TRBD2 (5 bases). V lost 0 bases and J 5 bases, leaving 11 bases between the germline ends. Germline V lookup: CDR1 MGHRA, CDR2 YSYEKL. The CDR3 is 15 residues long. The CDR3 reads CASSQEVWENNEQFF. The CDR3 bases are TGCGCCAGCAGCCAAGAGGTTTGGGAGAACAATGAGCAGTTCTTC.

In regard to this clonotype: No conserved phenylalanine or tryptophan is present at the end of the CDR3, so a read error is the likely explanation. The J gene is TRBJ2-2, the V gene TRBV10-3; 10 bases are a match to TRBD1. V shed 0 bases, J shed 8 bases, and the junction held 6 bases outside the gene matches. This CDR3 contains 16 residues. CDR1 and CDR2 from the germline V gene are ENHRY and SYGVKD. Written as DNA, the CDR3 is TGTGCCATCAGTGAGTCGGGGACAGGGGTCACTGGGGAGCTGTTTTCT. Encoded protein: CAISESGTGVTGELFS.

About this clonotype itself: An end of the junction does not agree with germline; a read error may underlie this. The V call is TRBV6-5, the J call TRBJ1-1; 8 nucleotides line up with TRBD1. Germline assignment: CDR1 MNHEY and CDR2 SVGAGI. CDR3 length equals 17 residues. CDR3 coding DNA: TGTGCCAGCAGTTACCAAGTGACAGGGGCCCTTAGGTCTGAAGCTTACTTT. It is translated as CASSYQVTGALRSEAYF.

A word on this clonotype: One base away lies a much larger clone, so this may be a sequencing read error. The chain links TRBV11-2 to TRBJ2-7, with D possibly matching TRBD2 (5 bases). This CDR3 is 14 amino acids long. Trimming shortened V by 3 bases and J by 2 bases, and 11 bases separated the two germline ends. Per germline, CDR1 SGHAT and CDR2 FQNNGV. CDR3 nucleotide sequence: TGTGCCAGCAGCTTGTACCCGGAGGCCTACGAGCAGTACTTC. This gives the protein CASSLYPEAYEQYF.

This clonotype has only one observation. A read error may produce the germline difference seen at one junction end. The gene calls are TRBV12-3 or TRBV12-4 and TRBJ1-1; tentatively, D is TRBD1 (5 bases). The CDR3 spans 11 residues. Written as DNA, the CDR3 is TGTACCAGCAGTATGACAGACGAAACTTTCTTT. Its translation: CTSSMTDETFF.

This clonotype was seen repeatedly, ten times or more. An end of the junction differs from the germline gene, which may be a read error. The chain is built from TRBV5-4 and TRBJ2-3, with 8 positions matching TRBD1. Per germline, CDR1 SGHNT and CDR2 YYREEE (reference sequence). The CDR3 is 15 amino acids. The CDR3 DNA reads TGTGCCAGCAGGTTGGACAGGGAAAGCACAGATACGCAGTATTTT. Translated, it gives CASRLDRESTDTQYF.

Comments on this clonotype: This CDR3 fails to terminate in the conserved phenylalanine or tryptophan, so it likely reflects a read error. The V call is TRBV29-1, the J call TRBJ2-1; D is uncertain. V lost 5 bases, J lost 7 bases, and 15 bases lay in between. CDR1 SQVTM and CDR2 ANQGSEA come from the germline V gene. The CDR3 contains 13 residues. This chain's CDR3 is CSVSPPAGNEQFS. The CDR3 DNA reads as TGCAGCGTTTCCCCACCCGCAGGTAATGAGCAGTTCTCC.

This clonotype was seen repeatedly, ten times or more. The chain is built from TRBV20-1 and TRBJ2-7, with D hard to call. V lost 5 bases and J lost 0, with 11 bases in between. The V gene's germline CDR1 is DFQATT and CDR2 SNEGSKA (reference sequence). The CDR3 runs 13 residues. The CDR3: CSAYQTDSYEQYF. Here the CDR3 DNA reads TGCAGTGCTTATCAGACGGACTCCTACGAGCAGTACTTC.

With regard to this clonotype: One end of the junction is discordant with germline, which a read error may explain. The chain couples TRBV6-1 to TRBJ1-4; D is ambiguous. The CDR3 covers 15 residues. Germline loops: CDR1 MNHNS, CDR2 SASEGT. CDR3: CASRDGSASNEKLFF. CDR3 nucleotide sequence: TGTGCCAGCAGGGACGGATCAGCATCTAACGAAAAACTGTTTTTT.

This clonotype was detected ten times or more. The chain's CDR3 is CASSSGGTGGTNEKLFF. The CDR3 region has the DNA TGTGCCAGCAGCTCGGGCGGGACAGGGGGAACTAATGAAAAACTGTTTTTT. The chain couples TRBV5-4 to TRBJ1-4, with 11 bases lining up with TRBD1. CDR1 and CDR2 (germline): SGHNT, YYREEE (reference sequence). V lost 3 bases to trimming and J lost 1 base; unmatched junction nucleotides: 5. The CDR3 loop spans 17 amino acids.

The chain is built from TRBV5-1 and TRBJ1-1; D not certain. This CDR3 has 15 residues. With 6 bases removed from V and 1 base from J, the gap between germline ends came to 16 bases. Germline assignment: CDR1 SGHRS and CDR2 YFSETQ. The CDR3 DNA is TGCGCCAGCATGACGAGATTGGAGCAGAACACTGAAGCTTTCTTT. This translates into CASMTRLEQNTEAFF.

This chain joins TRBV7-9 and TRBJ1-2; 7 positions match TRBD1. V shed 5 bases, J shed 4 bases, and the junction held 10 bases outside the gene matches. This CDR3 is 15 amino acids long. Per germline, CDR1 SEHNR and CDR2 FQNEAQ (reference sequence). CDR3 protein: CASSPGQLIIYGYTF. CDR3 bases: TGTGCCAGCAGCCCGGGACAGCTGATCATCTATGGCTACACCTTC.

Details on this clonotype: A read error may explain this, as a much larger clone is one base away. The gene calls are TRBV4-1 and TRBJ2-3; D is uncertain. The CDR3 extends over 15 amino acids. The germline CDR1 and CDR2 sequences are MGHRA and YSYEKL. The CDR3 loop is CPSSHPHCFTDTQYF. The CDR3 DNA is TGCCCCAGCAGCCATCCCCACTGCTTCACAGATACGCAGTATTTT.

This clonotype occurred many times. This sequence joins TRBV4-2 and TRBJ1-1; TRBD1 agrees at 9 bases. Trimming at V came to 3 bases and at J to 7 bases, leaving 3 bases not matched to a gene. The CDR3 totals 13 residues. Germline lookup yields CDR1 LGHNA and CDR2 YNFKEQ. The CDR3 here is CASSHDRGDEAFF. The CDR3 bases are TGTGCCAGCAGCCATGACAGGGGGGATGAAGCTTTCTTT.

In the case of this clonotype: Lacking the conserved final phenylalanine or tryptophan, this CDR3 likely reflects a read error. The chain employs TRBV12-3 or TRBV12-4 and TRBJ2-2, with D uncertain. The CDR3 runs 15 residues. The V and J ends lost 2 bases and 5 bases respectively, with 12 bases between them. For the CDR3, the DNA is TGTGCCAGCAGTTTAATGCGGAAGGCTACCGGGGAGCTGTTTTTG. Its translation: CASSLMRKATGELFL.

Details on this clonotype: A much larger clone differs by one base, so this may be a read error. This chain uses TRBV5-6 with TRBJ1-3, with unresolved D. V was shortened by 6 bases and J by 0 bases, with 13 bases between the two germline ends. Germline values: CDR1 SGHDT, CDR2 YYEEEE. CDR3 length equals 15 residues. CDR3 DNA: TGTGCCAGCAACACTGGACTGTTCTCTGGAAACACCATATATTTT. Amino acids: CASNTGLFSGNTIYF.

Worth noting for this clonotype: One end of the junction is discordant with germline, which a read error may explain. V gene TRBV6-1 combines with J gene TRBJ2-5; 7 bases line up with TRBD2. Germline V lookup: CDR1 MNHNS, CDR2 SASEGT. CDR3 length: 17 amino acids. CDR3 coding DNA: TGTGCCAGCAGTGTAAGCGGAGCGGGACTCTTCCATGAGACCCGGTACTTC. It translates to CASSVSGAGLFHETRYF.

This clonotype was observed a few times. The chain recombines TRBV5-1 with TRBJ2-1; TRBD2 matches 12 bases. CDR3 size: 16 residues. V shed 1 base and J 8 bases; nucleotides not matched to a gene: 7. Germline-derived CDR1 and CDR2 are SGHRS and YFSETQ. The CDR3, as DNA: TGCGCCAGCAGCTTGCGACTAGCGGGAGTGGGACATGAGCAGTTCTTC. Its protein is CASSLRLAGVGHEQFF. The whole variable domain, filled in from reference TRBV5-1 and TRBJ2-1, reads KAGVTQTPRYLIKTRGQQVTLSCSPISGHRSVSWYQQTPGQGLQFLFEYFSETQRNKGNFPGRFSGRQFSNSRSEMNVSTLELGDSALYLCASSLRLAGVGHEQFFGPGTRLTVL.

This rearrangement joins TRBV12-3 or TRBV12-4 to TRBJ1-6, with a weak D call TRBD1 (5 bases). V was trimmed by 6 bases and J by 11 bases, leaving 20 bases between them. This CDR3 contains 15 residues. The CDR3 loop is CASRIRDSCNAPLHF. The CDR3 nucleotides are TGTGCCAGCAGAATCCGAGACAGCTGCAATGCACCCCTCCACTTT.